This TCR beta chain originates from a study of T cells in Graves' hyperthyroidism and ophthalmopathy. General study findings and limits: Most thyroid clonotypes expanded above 0.001 were also detected in blood.

With respect to this clonotype: Its antigen is not identified.

What was amplified from RNA transcripts were TCR beta CDR3 regions. Using the HTBI primer set, a first-round RT-PCR was run on the TCR CDR3. TCRdb analysed the multiplex PCR reads with MiXCR anew, one entry per CDR3 protein. Here the sample spans under 350,000 distinct CDR3 sequences, approximately 15% being singletons. The junction had 7 bases not matched to a gene; V was cut back by 0 bases and J by 2 bases. Germline values: CDR1 MNHEY, CDR2 SVGAGI. The CDR3 contains 17 residues. The study defined stable Graves' hyperthyroidism as no ophthalmopathy progression within 18 months. Uncontrolled infection, other autoimmune disease, pregnancy or lactation disqualified patients from enrolment. Fresh peripheral blood, 9.5 to 10 ml of it, supplied the PBMCs.

The TCR comes from a woman between 35 and 50 years old with Graves' hyperthyroidism. The source material was blood. The V gene is TRBV6-5, the J gene TRBJ2-5; 9 bases agree with TRBD2. For the CDR3, the DNA is TGTGCCAGCAGTTACTCCAACCTAGCGGGGATTCAAGAGACCCAGTACTTC. It translates to CASSYSNLAGIQETQYF.